This is a list of T cell receptor beta chains from one sample in a study of molecular identifiers for immune sequencing clone quantification. TCRdb analysed the PCR reads with MiXCR anew, one entry per CDR3 protein. Here the sample spans under 800,000 distinct CDR3 sequences, 25% being singletons. The source material was naive CD8+ T cells from blood, with Jurkat cell RNA spiked in. The origin of the receptors is a human donor in good health. Some libraries in this study had Jurkat cell RNA spiked in. Both conserved end residues are part of each CDR3. A D gene is named only where the DNA matches it firmly. Size is omitted from some rows. Given values are once, few, many or a class for expanded clones.

>.|13|TRBJ2-7|TRBV7-9|.
TGTGCCACCCGGAGAGGTAACTCCTACGAGCAGTACTTC
CATRRGNSYEQYF
>TRBD2|13|TRBJ2-3|TRBV24-1|.
TGTGCCACCAGTGATTTTAGCGGGGCTCGGCGGTATTTT
CATSDFSGARRYF
>TRBD2|18|TRBJ2-2|TRBV7-9|few
TGTGCCAGCAGCCCCGATTCAGCGGGGTTGGGGTACACCGGGGAGCTGTTTTTT
CASSPDSAGLGYTGELFF
>TRBD2|16|TRBJ2-2|TRBV3-1|.
TGTGCCAGCAGCCACGGACTAGCCTGGGACACCGGGGAGCTGTTTTTT
CASSHGLAWDTGELFF
>TRBD1|17|TRBJ2-2|TRBV20-1|.
TGCAGTGCTAGAGATACTACAGGACAGGGAAGGACCGGGGAGCTGTTTTTT
CSARDTTGQGRTGELFF
>TRBD1|14|TRBJ1-1|TRBV7-9|.
TGTGCCAGCAGCGGGACAGGGGGGCACACTGAAGCTTTCTTT
CASSGTGGHTEAFF
>TRBD1|16|TRBJ1-1|TRBV7-9|.
TGTGCCAGCAGCCCACCGATACAGGGGCTGGGACGTGAAGCTTTCTTT
CASSPPIQGLGREAFF
>TRBD1|13|TRBJ1-1|TRBV7-7|.
TGTGCCAGCAGCATAAGACAGGGCACTGAAGCTTTCTTT
CASSIRQGTEAFF
>.|13|TRBJ2-7|TRBV29-1|.
TGCAGCGTAGGACACGGAGGCTCCTACGGGCAGTACTTC
CSVGHGGSYGQYF
>.|17|TRBJ2-3|TRBV9|many
TGTGCCAGCAGCCCCCGCCTCCTAGCGAGTCTCACAGATACGCAGTATTTT
CASSPRLLASLTDTQYF